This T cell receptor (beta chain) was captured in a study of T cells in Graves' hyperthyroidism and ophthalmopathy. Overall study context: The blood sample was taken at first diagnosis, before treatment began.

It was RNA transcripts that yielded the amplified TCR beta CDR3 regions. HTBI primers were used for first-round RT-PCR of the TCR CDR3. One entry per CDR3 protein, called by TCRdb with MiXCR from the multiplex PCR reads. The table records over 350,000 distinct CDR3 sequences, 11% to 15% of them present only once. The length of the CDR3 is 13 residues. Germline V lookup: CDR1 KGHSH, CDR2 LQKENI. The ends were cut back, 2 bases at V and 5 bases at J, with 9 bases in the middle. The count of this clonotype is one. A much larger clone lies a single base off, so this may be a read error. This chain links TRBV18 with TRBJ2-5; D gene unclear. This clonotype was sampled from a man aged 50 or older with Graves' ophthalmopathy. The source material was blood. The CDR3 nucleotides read TGTGCCAGCTCACCAATTAGTGAGGAGACCCAGTACTTC. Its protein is CASSPISEETQYF.